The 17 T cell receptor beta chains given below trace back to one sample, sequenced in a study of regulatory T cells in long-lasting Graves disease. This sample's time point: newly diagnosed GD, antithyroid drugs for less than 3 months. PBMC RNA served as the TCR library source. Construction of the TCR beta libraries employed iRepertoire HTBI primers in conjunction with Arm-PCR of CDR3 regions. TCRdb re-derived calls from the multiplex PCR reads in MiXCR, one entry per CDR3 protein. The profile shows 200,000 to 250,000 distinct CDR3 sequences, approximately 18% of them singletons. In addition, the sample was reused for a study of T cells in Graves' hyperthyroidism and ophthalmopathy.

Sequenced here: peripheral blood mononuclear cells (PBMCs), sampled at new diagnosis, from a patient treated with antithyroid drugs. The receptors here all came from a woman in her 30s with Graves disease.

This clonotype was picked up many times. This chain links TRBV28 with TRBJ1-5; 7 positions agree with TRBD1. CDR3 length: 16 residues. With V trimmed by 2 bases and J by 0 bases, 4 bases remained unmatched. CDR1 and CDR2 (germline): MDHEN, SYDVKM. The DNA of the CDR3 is TGTGCCAGCAGTTTAACGGGACAGCTTAGCAATCAGCCCCAGCATTTT. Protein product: CASSLTGQLSNQPQHF.

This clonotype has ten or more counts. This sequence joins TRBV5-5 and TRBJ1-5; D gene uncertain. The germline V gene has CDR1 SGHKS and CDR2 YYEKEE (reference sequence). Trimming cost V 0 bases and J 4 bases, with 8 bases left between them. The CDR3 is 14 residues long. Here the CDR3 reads CASSLGHTNQPQHF. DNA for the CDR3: TGTGCCAGCAGCTTGGGACACACTAATCAGCCCCAGCATTTT.

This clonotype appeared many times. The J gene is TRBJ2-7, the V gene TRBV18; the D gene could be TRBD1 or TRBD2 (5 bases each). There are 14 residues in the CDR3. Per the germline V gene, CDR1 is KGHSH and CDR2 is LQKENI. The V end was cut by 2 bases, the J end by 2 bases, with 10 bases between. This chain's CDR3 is CASSPEGPPYEQYF. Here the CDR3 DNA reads TGTGCCAGCTCACCAGAGGGGCCTCCCTACGAGCAGTACTTC.

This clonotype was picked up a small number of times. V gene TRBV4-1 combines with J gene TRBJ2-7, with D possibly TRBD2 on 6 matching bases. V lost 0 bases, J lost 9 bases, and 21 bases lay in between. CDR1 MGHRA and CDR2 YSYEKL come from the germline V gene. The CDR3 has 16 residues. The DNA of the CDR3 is TGCGCCAGCAGCCAAGATTTGGAGGGTTGGGGGTTGGGGCAGTACTTC. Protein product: CASSQDLEGWGLGQYF.

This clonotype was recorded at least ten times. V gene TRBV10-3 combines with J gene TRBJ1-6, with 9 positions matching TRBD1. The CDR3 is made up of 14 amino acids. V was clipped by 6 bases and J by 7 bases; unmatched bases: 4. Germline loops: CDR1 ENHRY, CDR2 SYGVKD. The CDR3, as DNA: TGTGCCATCAGCCGGGACAGGGCCAATTCACCCCTCCACTTT. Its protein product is CAISRDRANSPLHF.

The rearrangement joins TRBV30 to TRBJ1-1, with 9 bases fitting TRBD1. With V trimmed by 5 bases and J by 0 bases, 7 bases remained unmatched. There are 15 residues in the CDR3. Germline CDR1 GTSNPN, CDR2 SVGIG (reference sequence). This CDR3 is CAWDNRGLLNTEAFF. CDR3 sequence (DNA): TGTGCCTGGGACAACAGGGGGCTGTTGAACACTGAAGCTTTCTTT.

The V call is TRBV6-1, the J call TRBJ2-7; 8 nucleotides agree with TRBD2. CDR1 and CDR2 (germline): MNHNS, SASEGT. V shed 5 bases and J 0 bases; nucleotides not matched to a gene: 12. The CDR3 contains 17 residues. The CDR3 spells CASSPGGGRISSYEQYF. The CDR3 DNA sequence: TGTGCCAGCAGTCCCGGCGGGGGGCGGATCTCCTCCTACGAGCAGTACTTC.

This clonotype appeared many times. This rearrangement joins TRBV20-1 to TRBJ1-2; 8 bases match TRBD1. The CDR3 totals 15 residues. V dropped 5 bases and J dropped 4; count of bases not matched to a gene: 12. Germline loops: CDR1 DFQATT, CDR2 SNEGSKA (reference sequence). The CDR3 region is CSAPQTGVLSYGYTF. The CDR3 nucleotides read TGCAGTGCTCCCCAGACAGGGGTCCTTTCCTATGGCTACACCTTC.

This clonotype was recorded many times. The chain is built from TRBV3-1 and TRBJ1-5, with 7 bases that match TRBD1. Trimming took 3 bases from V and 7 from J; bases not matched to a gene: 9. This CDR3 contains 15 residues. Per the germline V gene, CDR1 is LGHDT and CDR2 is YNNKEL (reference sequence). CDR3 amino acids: CASSHHRGLEQPQHF. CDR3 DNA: TGTGCCAGCAGCCATCACAGGGGCTTGGAACAGCCCCAGCATTTT.

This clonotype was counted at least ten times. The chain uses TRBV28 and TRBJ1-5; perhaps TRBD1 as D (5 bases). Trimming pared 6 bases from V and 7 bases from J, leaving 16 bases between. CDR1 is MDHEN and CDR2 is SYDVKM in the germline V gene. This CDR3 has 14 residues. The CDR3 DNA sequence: TGTGCCAGCAGCGTTATCCAGGGTGGACAGCCCCAGCATTTT. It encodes CASSVIQGGQPQHF.

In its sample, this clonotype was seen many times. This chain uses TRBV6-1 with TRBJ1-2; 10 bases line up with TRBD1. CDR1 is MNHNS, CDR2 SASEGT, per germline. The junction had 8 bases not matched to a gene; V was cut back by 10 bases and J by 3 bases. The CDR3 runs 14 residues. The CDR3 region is CAIEDRGRYYGYTF. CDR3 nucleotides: TGTGCCATCGAAGACAGGGGGCGATACTATGGCTACACCTTC.

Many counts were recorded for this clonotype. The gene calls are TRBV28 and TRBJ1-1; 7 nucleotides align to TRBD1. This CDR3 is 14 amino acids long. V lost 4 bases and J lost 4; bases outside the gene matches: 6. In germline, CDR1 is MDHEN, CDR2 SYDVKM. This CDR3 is CASSSLAGGTEAFF. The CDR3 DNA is TGTGCCAGCAGTTCCCTCGCAGGGGGCACTGAAGCTTTCTTT.

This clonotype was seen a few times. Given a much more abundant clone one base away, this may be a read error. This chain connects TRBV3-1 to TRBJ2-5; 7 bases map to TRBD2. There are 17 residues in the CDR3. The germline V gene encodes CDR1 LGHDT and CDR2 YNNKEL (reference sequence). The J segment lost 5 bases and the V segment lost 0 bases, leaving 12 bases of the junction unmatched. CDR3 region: CASSQERVAGVGETQYF. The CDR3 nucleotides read TGTGCCAGCAGCCAAGAAAGGGTTGCGGGGGTAGGGGAGACCCAGTACTTC.

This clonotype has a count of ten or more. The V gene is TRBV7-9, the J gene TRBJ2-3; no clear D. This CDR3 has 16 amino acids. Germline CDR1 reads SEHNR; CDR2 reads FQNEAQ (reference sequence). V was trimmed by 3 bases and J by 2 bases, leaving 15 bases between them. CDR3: CASSFHVGSVTDTQYF. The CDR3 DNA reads TGTGCCAGCAGCTTCCATGTGGGGTCGGTCACAGATACGCAGTATTTT. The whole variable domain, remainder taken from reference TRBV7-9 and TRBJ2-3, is DTGVSQNPRHKITKRGQNVTFRCDPISEHNRLYWYRQTLGQGPEFLTYFQNEAQLEKSRLLSDRFSAERPKGSFSTLEIQRTEQGDSAMYLCASSFHVGSVTDTQYFGPGTRLTVL.

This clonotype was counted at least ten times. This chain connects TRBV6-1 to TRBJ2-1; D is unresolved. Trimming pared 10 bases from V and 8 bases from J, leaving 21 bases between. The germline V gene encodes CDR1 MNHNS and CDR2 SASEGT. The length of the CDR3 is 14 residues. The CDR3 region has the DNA TGTGCCAACGGCCATCCAGGCGCATTGGATGAGCAGTTCTTC. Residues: CANGHPGALDEQFF.

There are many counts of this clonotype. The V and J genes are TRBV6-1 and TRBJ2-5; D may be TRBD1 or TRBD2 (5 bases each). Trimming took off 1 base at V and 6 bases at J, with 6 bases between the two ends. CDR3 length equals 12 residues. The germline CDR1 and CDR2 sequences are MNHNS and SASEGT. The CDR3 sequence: CASSEGDQTQYF. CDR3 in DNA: TGTGCCAGCAGTGAAGGGGACCAGACCCAGTACTTC.

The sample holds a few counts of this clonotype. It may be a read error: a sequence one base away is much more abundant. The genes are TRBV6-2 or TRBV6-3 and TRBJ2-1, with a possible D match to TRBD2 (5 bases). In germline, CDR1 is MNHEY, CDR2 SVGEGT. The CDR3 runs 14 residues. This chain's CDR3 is CAIRTHYMDDERFF. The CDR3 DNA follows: TGTGCCATCCGGACTCATTACATGGACGATGAGCGGTTCTTC.